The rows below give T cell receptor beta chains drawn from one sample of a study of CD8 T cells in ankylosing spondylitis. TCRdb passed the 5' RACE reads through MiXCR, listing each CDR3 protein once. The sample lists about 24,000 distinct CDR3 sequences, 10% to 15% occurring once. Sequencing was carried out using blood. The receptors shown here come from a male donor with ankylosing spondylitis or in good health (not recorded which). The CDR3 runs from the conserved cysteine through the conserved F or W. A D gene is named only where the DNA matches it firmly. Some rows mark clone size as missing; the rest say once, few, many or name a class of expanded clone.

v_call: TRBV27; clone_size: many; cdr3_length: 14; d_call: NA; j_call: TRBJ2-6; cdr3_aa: CASRPNSGANVLTF; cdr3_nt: TGTGCCAGCAGGCCCAACTCTGGGGCCAACGTCCTGACTTTC
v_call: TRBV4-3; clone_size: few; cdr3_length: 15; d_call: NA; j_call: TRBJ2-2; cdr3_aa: CASSLTTGFTGELFF; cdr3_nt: TGCGCCAGCAGCCTCACCACAGGGTTCACCGGGGAGCTGTTTTTT
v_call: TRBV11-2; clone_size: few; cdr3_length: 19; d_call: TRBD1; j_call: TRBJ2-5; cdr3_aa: CASSSTGEDRAQLQETQYF; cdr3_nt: TGTGCCAGCAGCTCTACCGGCGAAGACAGGGCCCAACTCCAAGAGACCCAGTACTTC
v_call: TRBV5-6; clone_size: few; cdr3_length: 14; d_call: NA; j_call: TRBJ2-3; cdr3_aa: CASSLWGSTDTQYF; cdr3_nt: TGTGCCAGCAGCTTGTGGGGCAGCACAGATACGCAGTATTTT
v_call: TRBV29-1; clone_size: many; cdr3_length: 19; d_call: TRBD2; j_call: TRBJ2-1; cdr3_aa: CSVEDPRTSGRRAYNEQFF; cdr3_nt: TGCAGCGTTGAAGACCCCAGGACTAGCGGGAGAAGGGCCTACAATGAGCAGTTCTTC
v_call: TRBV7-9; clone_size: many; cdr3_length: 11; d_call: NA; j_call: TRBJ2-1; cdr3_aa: CASSLQDEQFF; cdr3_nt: TGTGCCAGCAGCCTGCAGGATGAGCAGTTCTTC
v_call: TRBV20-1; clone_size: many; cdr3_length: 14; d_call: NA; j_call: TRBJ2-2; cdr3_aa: CSARAGVDTGELFF; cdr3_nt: TGCAGTGCTAGAGCGGGGGTTGACACCGGGGAGCTGTTTTTT
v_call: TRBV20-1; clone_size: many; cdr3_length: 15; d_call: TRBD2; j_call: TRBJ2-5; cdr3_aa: CSAGVPSGALGTQYF; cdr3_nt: TGCAGTGCCGGTGTCCCTAGCGGGGCCCTAGGGACCCAGTACTTC
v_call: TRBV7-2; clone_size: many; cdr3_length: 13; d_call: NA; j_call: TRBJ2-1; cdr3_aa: CASSLPQAHEQFF; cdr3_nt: TGTGCCAGCAGCTTACCCCAAGCACATGAGCAGTTCTTC
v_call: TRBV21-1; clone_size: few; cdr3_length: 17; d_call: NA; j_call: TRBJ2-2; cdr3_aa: CASSKDTREANTGELFF; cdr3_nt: TGTGCCAGCAGCAAAGACACACGGGAGGCGAACACCGGGGAGCTGTTTTTT
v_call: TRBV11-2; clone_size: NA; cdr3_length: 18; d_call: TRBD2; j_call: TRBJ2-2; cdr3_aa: CASNPSGLAGLGTGKLFF; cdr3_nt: TGTGCCAGCAACCCCTCGGGGCTAGCGGGCCTAGGCACCGGGAAGCTGTTTTTT
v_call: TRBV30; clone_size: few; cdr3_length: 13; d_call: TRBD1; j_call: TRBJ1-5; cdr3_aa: CAWGTGANQPQHF; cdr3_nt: TGTGCCTGGGGGACAGGGGCCAATCAGCCCCAGCATTTT
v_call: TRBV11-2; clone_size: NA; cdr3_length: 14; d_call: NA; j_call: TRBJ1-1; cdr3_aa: CASNVRAGNTEAFF; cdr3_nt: TGTGCCAGCAATGTAAGAGCCGGAAACACTGAAGCTTTCTTT
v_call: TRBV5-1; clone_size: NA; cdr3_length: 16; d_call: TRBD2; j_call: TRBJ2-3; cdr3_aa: CASSLASGGSTDTQYF; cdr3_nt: TGCGCCAGCAGCTTGGCTAGCGGGGGTAGCACAGATACGCAGTATTTT
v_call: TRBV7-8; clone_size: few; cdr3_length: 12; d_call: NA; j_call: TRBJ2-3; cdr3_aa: CASSQYTDTQYF; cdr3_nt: TGTGCCAGCAGCCAATATACAGATACGCAGTATTTT
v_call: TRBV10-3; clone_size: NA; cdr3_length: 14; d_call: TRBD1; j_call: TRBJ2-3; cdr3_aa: CAIVRDRGTDTQYF; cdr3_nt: TGTGCCATCGTCCGGGACAGGGGCACAGATACGCAGTATTTT
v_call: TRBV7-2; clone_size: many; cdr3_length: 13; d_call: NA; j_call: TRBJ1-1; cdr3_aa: CASSPQSGTEAFF; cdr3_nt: TGTGCCAGCAGCCCGCAGTCCGGCACTGAAGCTTTCTTT
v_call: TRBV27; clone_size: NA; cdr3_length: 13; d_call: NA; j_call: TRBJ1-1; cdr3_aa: CASSFEVNTEAFF; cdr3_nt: TGTGCCAGCAGTTTTGAAGTGAACACTGAAGCTTTCTTT
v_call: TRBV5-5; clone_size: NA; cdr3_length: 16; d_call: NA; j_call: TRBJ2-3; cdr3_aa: CASILGLVASADTQYF; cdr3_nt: TGTGCCAGCATCCTAGGGTTGGTGGCATCTGCAGATACGCAGTATTTT
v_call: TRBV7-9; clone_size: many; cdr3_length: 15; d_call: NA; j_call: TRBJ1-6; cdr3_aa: CASSPSASYNSPLHF; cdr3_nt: TGTGCCAGCAGCCCTAGTGCCTCCTATAATTCACCCCTCCACTTT
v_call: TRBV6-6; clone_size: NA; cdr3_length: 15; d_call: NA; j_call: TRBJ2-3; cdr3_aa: CASSYRSAVTDTQYF; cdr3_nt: TGTGCCAGCAGTTACAGATCGGCAGTCACAGATACGCAGTATTTT
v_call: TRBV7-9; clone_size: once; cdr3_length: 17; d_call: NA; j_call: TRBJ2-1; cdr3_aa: CASSLASGDRSRNEQFF; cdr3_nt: TGTGCCAGCAGCTTAGCGTCGGGGGACCGCAGCAGGAATGAGCAGTTCTTC
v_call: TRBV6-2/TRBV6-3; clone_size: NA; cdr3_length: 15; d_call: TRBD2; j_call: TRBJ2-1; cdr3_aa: CASLLAGAKANEQFF; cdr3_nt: TGTGCCAGCCTACTAGCGGGTGCTAAGGCGAATGAGCAGTTCTTC
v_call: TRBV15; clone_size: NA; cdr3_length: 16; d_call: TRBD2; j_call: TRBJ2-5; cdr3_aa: CATSSQTSGGAETQYF; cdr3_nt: TGTGCCACCAGCAGCCAGACTAGCGGGGGGGCAGAGACCCAGTACTTC
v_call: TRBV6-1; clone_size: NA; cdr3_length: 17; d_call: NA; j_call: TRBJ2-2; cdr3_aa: CASIGGWGWKNTGELFF; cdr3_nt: TGTGCCAGCATTGGAGGATGGGGTTGGAAGAACACCGGGGAGCTGTTTTTT
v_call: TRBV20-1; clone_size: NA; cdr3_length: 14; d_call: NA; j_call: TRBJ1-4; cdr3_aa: CSARDPGGQEKLFF; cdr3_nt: TGCAGTGCTAGAGATCCTGGCGGCCAAGAAAAACTGTTTTTT
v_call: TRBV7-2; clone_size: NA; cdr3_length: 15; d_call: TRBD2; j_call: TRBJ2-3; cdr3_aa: CASSISGVRTDTQYF; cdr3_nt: TGTGCCAGCAGCATTAGCGGGGTTCGAACAGATACGCAGTATTTT
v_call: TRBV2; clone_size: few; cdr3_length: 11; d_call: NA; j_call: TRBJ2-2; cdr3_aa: CASSSSGELFF; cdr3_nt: TGTGCCAGCAGCTCGTCCGGGGAGCTGTTTTTT
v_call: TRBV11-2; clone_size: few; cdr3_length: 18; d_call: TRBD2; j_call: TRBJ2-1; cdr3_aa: CASSQGGGLAGVLFEQFF; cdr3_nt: TGTGCCAGCAGCCAAGGGGGAGGACTAGCGGGGGTCTTGTTTGAGCAGTTCTTC
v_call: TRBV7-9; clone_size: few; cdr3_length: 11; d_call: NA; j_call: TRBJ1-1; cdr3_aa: CASSRGQEAFF; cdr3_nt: TGTGCCAGCAGCCGCGGACAGGAAGCTTTCTTT
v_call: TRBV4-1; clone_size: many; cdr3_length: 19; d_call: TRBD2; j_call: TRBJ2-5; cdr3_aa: CASSQVFREAGGTGETQYF; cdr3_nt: TGCGCCAGCAGCCAAGTATTCCGCGAAGCGGGAGGTACGGGAGAGACCCAGTACTTC
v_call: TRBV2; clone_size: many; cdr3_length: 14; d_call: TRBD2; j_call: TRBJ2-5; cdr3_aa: CASSITSGQETQYF; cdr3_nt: TGTGCCAGCAGTATCACTAGCGGCCAAGAGACCCAGTACTTC
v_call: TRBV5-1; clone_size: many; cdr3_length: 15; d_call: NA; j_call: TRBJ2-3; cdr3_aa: CASSLTKRDTDTQYF; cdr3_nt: TGCGCCAGCAGCCTGACCAAGAGGGACACAGATACGCAGTATTTT
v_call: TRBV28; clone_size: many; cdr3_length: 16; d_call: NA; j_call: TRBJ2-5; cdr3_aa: CASSLEGPGTQETQYF; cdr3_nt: TGTGCCAGCAGTTTAGAGGGCCCGGGAACCCAAGAGACCCAGTACTTC
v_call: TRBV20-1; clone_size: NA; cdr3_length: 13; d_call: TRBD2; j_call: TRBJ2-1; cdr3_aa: CSATSGRGIEQFF; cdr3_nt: TGCAGTGCTACTAGCGGGAGGGGGATTGAGCAGTTCTTC
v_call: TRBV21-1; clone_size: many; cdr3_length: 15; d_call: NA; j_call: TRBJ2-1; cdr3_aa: CASREQGWVYNEQFF; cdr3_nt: TGTGCCAGCAGGGAACAGGGGTGGGTCTACAATGAGCAGTTCTTC
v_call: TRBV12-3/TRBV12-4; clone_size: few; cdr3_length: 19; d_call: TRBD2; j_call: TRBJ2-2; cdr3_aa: CASSSGTSGREGATGELFF; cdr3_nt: TGTGCCAGCAGTTCTGGGACTAGCGGGAGGGAAGGGGCAACCGGGGAGCTGTTTTTT
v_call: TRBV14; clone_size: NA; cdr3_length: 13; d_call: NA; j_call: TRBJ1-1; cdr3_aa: CASSQGRNTEAFF; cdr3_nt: TGTGCCAGCAGCCAAGGGAGAAACACTGAAGCTTTCTTT
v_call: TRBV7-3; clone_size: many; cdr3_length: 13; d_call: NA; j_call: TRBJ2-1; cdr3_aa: CASMGSSYNEQFF; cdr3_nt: TGTGCCAGCATGGGGAGCTCCTACAATGAGCAGTTCTTC
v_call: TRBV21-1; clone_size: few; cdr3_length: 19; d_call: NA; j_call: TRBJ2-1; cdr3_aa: CASSINSGTGLCSYNEQFF; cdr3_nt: TGTGCCAGCAGCATCAATTCCGGGACAGGGCTTTGCTCCTACAATGAGCAGTTCTTC
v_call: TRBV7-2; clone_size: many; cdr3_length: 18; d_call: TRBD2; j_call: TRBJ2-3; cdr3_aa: CASRTGTSGHASTDTQYF; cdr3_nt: TGTGCCAGCAGAACCGGGACTAGCGGGCATGCTAGCACAGATACGCAGTATTTT
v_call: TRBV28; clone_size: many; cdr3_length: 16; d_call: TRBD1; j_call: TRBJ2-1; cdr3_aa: CASSFWDRVTYNEQFF; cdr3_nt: TGTGCCAGCAGTTTTTGGGACAGGGTGACATACAATGAGCAGTTCTTC
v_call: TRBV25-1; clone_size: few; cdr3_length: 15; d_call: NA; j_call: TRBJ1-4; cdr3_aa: CASSPRYSTNEKLFF; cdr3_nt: TGTGCCAGCAGCCCCAGGTATTCGACTAATGAAAAACTGTTTTTT
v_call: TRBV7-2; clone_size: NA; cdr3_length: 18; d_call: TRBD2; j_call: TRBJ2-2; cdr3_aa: CASSPEGLAGPNTGELFF; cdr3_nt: TGTGCCAGCAGCCCAGAGGGACTAGCGGGGCCGAACACCGGGGAGCTGTTTTTT
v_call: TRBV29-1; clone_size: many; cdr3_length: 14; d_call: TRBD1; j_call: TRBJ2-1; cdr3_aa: CSVELTGGYNEQFF; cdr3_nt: TGCAGCGTTGAACTGACAGGGGGCTACAATGAGCAGTTCTTC
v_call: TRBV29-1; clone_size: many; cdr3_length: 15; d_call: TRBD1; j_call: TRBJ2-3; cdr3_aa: CSVDRQGRTTDTQYF; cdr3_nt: TGCAGCGTTGACCGACAGGGGCGCACCACAGATACGCAGTATTTT
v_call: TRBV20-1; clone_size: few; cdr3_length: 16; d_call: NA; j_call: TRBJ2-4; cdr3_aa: CSARDQAGVAKNIQYF; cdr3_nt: TGCAGTGCTAGAGATCAGGCAGGGGTCGCCAAAAACATTCAGTACTTC
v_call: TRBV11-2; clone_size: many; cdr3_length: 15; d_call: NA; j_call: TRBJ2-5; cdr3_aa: CASSLSGQARETQYF; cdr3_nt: TGTGCCAGCAGCTTATCCGGCCAGGCCCGGGAGACCCAGTACTTC
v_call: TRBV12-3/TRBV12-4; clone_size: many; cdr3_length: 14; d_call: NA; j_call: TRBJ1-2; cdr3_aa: CASSLRGRGYGYTF; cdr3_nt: TGTGCCAGCAGCCTCAGAGGGAGAGGCTATGGCTACACCTTC
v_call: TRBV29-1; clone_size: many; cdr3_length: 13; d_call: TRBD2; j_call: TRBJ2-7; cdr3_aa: CSVTSGNSYEQYF; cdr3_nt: TGCAGCGTCACTAGCGGGAACTCCTACGAGCAGTACTTC
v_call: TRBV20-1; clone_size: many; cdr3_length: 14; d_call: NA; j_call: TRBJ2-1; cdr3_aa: CSATRAAIYNEQFF; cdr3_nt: TGCAGTGCCACCCGAGCGGCGATTTACAATGAGCAGTTCTTC
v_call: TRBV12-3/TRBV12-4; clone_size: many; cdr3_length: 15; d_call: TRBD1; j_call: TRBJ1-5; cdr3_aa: CASSLEGTANQPQHF; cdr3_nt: TGTGCCAGCAGTTTAGAGGGGACAGCTAATCAGCCCCAGCATTTT
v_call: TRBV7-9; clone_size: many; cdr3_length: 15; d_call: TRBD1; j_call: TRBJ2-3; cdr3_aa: CASSARTGGTDTQYF; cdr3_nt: TGTGCCAGCAGCGCCCGGACAGGGGGCACAGATACGCAGTATTTT
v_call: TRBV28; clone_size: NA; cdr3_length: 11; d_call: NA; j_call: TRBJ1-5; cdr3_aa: CASSSYQPQHF; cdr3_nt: TGTGCCAGCAGTTCTTACCAGCCCCAGCATTTT
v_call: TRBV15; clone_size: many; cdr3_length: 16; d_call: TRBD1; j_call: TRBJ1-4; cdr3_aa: CATSKEPGQGSEKLFF; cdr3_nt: TGTGCCACCAGCAAAGAACCGGGACAGGGTAGTGAAAAACTGTTTTTT
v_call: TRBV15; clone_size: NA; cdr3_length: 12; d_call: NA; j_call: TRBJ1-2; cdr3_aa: CATSKDNYGYTF; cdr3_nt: TGTGCCACCAGCAAGGATAACTATGGCTACACCTTC
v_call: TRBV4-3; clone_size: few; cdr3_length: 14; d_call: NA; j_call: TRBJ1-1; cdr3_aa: CASSPLGGYTEAFF; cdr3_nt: TGCGCCAGCAGCCCCCTTGGGGGCTACACTGAAGCTTTCTTT